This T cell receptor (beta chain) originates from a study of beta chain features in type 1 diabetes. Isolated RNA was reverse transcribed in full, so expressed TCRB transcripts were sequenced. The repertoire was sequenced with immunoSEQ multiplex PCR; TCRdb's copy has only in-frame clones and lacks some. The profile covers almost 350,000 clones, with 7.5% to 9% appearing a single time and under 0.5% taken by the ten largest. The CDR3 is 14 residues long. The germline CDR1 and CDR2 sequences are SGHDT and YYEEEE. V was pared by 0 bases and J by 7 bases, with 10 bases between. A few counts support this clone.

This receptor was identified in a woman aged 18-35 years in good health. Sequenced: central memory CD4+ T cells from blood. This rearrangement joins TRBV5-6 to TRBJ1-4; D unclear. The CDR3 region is CASSLGRSSEKLFF. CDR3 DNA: TGTGCCAGCAGCTTGGGCAGGTCTAGTGAAAAACTGTTTTTT.